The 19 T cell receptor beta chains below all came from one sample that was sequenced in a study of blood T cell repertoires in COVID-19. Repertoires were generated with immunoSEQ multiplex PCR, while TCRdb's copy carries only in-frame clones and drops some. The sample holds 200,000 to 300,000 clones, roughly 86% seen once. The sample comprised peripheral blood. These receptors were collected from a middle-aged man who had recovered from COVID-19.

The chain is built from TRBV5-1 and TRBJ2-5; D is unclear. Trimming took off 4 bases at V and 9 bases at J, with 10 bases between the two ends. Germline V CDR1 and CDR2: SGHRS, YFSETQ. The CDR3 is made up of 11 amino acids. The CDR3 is CASSQSAAQYF. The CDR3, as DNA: TGCGCCAGCAGCCAAAGCGCGGCCCAGTACTTC.

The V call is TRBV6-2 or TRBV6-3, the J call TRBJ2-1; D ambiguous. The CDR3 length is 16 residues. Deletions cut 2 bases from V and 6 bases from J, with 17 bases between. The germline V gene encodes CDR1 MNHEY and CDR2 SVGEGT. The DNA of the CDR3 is TGTGCCAGCAGTTACGGGTTTGGGCCGACCCCCAATGAGCAGTTCTTC. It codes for CASSYGFGPTPNEQFF.

CDR3 sequence: CASAFGQNYNEQFF. The CDR3 DNA follows: TGTGCCAGCGCGTTCGGACAGAACTACAATGAGCAGTTCTTC. The V gene is TRBV18, the J gene TRBJ2-1, with a weak D call TRBD1 (6 bases). Trimming shortened V by 8 bases and J by 3 bases, and 14 bases separated the two germline ends. The CDR3 is made up of 14 amino acids. CDR1 is KGHSH and CDR2 is LQKENI in the germline V gene.

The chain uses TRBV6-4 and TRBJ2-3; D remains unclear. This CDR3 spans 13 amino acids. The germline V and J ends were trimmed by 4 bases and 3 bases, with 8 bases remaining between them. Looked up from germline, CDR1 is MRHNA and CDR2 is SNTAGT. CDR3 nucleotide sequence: TGTGCCAGCAGTGCCCCCAATACAGATACGCAGTATTTT. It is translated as CASSAPNTDTQYF.

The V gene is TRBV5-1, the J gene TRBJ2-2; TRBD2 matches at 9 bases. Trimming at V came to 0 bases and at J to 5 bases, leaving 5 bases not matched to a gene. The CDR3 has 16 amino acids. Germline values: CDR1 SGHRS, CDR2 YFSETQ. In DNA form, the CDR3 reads TGCGCCAGCAGCTTGGAAGCGGGGGGCTGGACCGGGGAGCTGTTTTTT. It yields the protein CASSLEAGGWTGELFF.

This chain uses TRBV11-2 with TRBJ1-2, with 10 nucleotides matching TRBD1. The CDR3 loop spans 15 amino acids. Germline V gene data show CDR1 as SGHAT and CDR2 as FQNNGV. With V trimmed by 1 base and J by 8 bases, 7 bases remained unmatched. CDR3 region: CASSLAQTGGTGYTF. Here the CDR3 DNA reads TGTGCCAGCAGCTTAGCTCAGACAGGGGGCACGGGCTACACCTTC.

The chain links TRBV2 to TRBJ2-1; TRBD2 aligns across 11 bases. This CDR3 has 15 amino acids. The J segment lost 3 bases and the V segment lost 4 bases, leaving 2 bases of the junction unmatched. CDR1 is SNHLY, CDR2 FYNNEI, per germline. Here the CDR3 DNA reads TGTGCCAGCAGTGGAGGACTAGCGGGCTACAATGAGCAGTTCTTC. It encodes CASSGGLAGYNEQFF. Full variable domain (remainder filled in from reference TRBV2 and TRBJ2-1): EPEVTQTPSHQVTQMGQEVILRCVPISNHLYFYWYRQILGQKVEFLVSFYNNEISEKSEIFDDQFSVERPDGSNFTLKIRSTKLEDSAMYFCASSGGLAGYNEQFFGPGTRLTVL.

CDR3 protein: CAWSGMGVGTEAFF. Written as DNA, the CDR3 is TGTGCCTGGAGTGGGATGGGAGTCGGCACTGAAGCTTTCTTT. This chain uses TRBV30 with TRBJ1-1; D remains ambiguous. Germline CDR1 and CDR2: GTSNPN and SVGIG (reference sequence). Between the trimmed V and J ends, which lost 1 base and 4 bases, there was a span of 13 bases. The CDR3 extends over 14 amino acids. The full variable domain, its missing parts supplied by reference TRBV30 and TRBJ1-1, is SQTIHQWPATLVQPVGSPLSLECTVEGTSNPNLYWYRQAAGRGLQLLFYSVGIGQISSEVPQNLSASRPQDRQFILSSKKLLLSDSGFYLCAWSGMGVGTEAFFGQGTRLTVV.

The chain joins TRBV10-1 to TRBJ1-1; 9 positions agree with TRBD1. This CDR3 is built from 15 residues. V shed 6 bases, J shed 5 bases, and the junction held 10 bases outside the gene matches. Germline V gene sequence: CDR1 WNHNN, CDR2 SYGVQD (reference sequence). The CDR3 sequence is CASSISGTGRTEAFF. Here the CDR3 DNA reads TGCGCCAGCAGCATATCCGGGACAGGGAGGACTGAAGCTTTCTTT.

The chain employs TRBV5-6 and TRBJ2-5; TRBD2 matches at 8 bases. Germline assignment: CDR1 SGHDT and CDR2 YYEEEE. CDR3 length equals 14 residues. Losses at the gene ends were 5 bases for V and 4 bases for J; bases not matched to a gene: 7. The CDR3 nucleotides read TGTGCCAGCAGAAGAGCGGGGGTGGGAGAGACCCAGTACTTC. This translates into CASRRAGVGETQYF.

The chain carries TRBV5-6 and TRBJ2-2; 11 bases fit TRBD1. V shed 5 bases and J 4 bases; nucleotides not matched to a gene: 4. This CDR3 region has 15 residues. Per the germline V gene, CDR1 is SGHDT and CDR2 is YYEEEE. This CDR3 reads CASRPGTGGTGELFF. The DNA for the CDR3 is TGTGCCAGCAGACCCGGGACAGGGGGCACCGGGGAGCTGTTTTTT.

CDR3 nucleotides: TGTGCCAGCAGCTTACTCTGGGTCGGAGGCGAGCAGTACTTC. Translated: CASSLLWVGGEQYF. The chain couples TRBV7-2 to TRBJ2-7, with D possibly matching TRBD2 (5 bases). V lost 2 bases to trimming and J lost 6 bases, with 14 bases between them. CDR3 length: 14 residues. Germline V gene lookup returns CDR1 SGHTA and CDR2 FQGNSA.

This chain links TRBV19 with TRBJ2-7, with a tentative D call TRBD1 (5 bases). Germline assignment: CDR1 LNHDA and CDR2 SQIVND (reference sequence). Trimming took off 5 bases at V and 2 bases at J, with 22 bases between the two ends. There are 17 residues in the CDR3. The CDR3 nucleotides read TGTGCCAGTAGTCCGCACCAGGGCGAGATCACCCCCTACGAGCAGTACTTC. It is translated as CASSPHQGEITPYEQYF.

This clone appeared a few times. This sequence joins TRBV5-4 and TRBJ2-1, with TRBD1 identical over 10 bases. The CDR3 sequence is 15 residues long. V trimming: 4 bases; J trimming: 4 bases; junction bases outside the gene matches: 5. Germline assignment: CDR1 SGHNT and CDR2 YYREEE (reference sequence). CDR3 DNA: TGTGCCAGCAGCAGGGACAGGGGTGGGTACAATGAGCAGTTCTTC. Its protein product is CASSRDRGGYNEQFF.

The CDR3 DNA is TGTGCCAGCAGCCCCCGTGTGGAGCCTGCCGTCGGGCAGTACTTC. Protein: CASSPRVEPAVGQYF. The chain combines TRBV7-2 with TRBJ2-7; no reliable D call. The germline V gene encodes CDR1 SGHTA and CDR2 FQGNSA. CDR3 length: 15 residues. V shed 5 bases and J shed 9 bases, with 23 bases lying between them.

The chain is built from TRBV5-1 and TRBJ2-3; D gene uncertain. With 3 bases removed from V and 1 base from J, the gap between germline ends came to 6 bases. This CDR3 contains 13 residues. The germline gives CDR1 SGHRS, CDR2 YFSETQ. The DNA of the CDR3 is TGCGCCAGCAGCTCGCGGCGCACAGATACGCAGTATTTT. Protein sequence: CASSSRRTDTQYF. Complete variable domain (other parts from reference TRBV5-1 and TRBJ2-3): KAGVTQTPRYLIKTRGQQVTLSCSPISGHRSVSWYQQTPGQGLQFLFEYFSETQRNKGNFPGRFSGRQFSNSRSEMNVSTLELGDSALYLCASSSRRTDTQYFGPGTRLTVL.

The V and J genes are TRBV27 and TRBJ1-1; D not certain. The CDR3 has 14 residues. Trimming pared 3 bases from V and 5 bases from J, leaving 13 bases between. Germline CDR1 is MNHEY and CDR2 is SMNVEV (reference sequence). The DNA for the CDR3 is TGTGCCAGCAGTTTGAAGCGGAGCGGGACTGAAGCTTTCTTT. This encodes CASSLKRSGTEAFF.

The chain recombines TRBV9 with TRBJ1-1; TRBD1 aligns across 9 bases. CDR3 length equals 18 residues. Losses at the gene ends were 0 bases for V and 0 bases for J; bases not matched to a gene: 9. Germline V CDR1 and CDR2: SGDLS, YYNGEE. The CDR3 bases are TGTGCCAGCAGCGTAGGTACAACAGGGGGCATCATGAACACTGAAGCTTTCTTT. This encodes CASSVGTTGGIMNTEAFF.

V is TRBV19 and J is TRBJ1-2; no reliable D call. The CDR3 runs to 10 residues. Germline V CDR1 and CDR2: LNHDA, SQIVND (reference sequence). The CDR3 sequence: CVAIGYGYTF. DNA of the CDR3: TGTGTAGCAATCGGATATGGCTACACCTTC.